These 8 T cell receptor beta chains were sequenced from one sample in a study of T-cell reconstitution after alpha-beta-depleted transplantation in children. Unique molecular identifiers were used in preparing the TCRbeta library. TCRdb analysed the PCR reads with MiXCR anew, one entry per CDR3 protein. The repertoire includes about 830,000 distinct CDR3 sequences, roughly 15% of them detected once, and under 6% sits in the top ten. The material sequenced was PBMCs, mostly from graft donor cells, taken 360 days after TCRalphabeta/CD19-depleted stem cell transplant. The receptors were sampled from a male patient between 5 and 17 years old who had a stem cell transplant for acute lymphoblastic leukemia, so the T cells may come from the graft donor.

This clonotype turned up a few times. The chain employs TRBV19 and TRBJ2-4; D is undetermined. The CDR3 covers 14 residues. With 4 bases removed from V and 0 bases from J, the gap between germline ends came to 7 bases. Germline loops: CDR1 LNHDA, CDR2 SQIVND (reference sequence). Here the CDR3 reads CASSTNLAKNIQYF. Written as DNA, the CDR3 is TGTGCCAGTAGTACCAACCTAGCCAAAAACATTCAGTACTTC.

The chain employs TRBV7-8 and TRBJ2-3; the match to TRBD2 covers 9 bases. Germline CDR1 reads SGHVS; CDR2 reads FQNEAQ. The CDR3 loop spans 17 amino acids. V lost 2 bases, J lost 4 bases, and 10 bases stayed unmatched. The CDR3 DNA is TGTGCCAGCAGCTTATCCCTCGCGGGAGGGATCGCAGATACGCAGTATTTT. Amino acid sequence: CASSLSLAGGIADTQYF. Full variable domain (missing parts from reference TRBV7-8 and TRBJ2-3): GAGVSQSPRYKVAKRGQDVALRCDPISGHVSLFWYQQALGQGPEFLTYFQNEAQLDKSGLPSDRFFAERPEGSVSTLKIQRTQQEDSAVYLCASSLSLAGGIADTQYFGPGTRLTVL.

This chain joins TRBV15 and TRBJ2-7; the match to TRBD1 covers 9 bases. The CDR3 spans 14 residues. Trimming took 3 bases from V and 3 from J; bases not matched to a gene: 3. CDR1 is LNHNV, CDR2 YYDKDF, per germline (reference sequence). Here the CDR3 DNA reads TGTGCCACCAGCAGCGGACAGGGGAGCTACGAGCAGTACTTC. Protein: CATSSGQGSYEQYF.

In this sample, this clonotype turned up a few times. This sequence joins TRBV5-1 and TRBJ2-7, with 9 positions matching TRBD2. Unmatched junction bases numbered 5, after V lost 0 bases and J lost 1 base. The V gene's germline CDR1 is SGHRS and CDR2 YFSETQ. The CDR3 consists of 16 residues. CDR3 bases: TGCGCCAGCAGCTTGGCTAGCGGGGATGGATCCTACGAGCAGTACTTC. Its protein is CASSLASGDGSYEQYF.

As to this clonotype: This may stem from a read error, because a much larger clone lies one nucleotide away. The conserved phenylalanine or tryptophan is not found at the CDR3 terminus, so this likely reflects a read error. DNA of the CDR3: TGTGCCAGCAGCCAAGCGGTTGAGCAGTTCTTG. Translated, it gives CASSQAVEQFL. The chain recombines TRBV3-1 with TRBJ2-1; D is uncertain. Deletions cut 1 base from V and 9 bases from J, with 4 bases between. Looked up from germline, CDR1 is LGHDT and CDR2 is YNNKEL (reference sequence). The CDR3 length is 11 residues.

This clonotype appeared a few times. The V call is TRBV29-1, the J call TRBJ2-3; 7 bases map to TRBD2. CDR1 SQVTM and CDR2 ANQGSEA come from the germline V gene. The CDR3 has 18 amino acids. After removal of 4 bases from V and 2 bases from J, the junction contained 18 bases not matched to a gene. The CDR3 here is CSVVSWGWGEGLTDTQYF. CDR3 in DNA: TGCAGCGTTGTTTCATGGGGATGGGGGGAGGGACTCACAGATACGCAGTATTTT.

J is TRBJ2-7 and V is TRBV11-2; TRBD1 aligns across 10 bases. This CDR3 spans 17 amino acids. The V segment lost 2 bases and the J segment 3 bases; nucleotides outside the gene matches: 10. Germline CDR1 and CDR2: SGHAT and FQNNGV. The CDR3 bases are TGTGCCAGCAGCTTACGGGGACAGGGGAGTCGATTCTACGAGCAGTACTTC. This gives the protein CASSLRGQGSRFYEQYF.

The chain uses TRBV20-1 and TRBJ2-7; TRBD2 agrees at 12 bases. Germline V gene data show CDR1 as DFQATT and CDR2 as SNEGSKA (reference sequence). Trimming cost V 2 bases and J 3 bases; bases outside gene matches: 5. This CDR3 has 15 amino acids. The CDR3 here is CSARPRTSGDYEQYF. The CDR3 DNA reads TGCAGTGCTAGACCTAGGACTAGCGGGGACTACGAGCAGTACTTC.